Listed here are 19 T cell receptor beta chains from one sample, sequenced in a study of CD8 T cells in ankylosing spondylitis (dated by TCRdb to the late 2010s). Study-wide findings and limitations: A TCR beta motif of several highly homologous amino acid variants appeared characteristic of blood from ankylosing spondylitis patients.

What these receptors recognize is not known. The library was produced with 5' RACE. Instrument used: Illumina HiSeq 2500. TCRdb applied fastp at Q25 and MiXCR to the public reads, then kept only in-frame beta chains. Rows with one shared CDR3 protein collapse into an entry with the most common genes and DNA. In all, the sample holds approximately 440,000 distinct CDR3 sequences, and about 15% of those were seen once. Around 0.92% of the sample rests with the top ten. The sample was blood, either unsorted or a sorted T cell fraction (not recorded which). Receptors originate from a male donor with ankylosing spondylitis.

This clonotype has a handful of counts. This chain uses TRBV20-1 with TRBJ2-1; D perhaps matches TRBD1 (5 bases). Deletions cut 6 bases from V and 9 bases from J, with 18 bases between. The CDR3 contains 13 residues. CDR1 and CDR2 from the germline V gene are DFQATT and SNEGSKA (reference sequence). CDR3 DNA: TGCAGTGCAAAGACGCGGACAAAGAGTGAGCAGTTCTTC. Encoded protein: CSAKTRTKSEQFF.

This chain links TRBV7-3 with TRBJ2-1; 11 bases fit TRBD2. From germline, CDR1 is SGHTA and CDR2 FQGTGA. The CDR3 has 16 amino acids. V dropped 3 bases and J dropped 6; count of bases not matched to a gene: 7. CDR3 DNA sequence: TGTGCCAGCAGCTTGGTCGGGACTAGCGGACCCAATGAGCAGTTCTTC. This codes for CASSLVGTSGPNEQFF. Variable domain in full (rest from reference TRBV7-3 and TRBJ2-1): GAGVSQTPSNKVTEKGKYVELRCDPISGHTALYWYRQSLGQGPEFLIYFQGTGAADDSGLPNDRFFAVRPEGSVSTLKIQRTERGDSAVYLCASSLVGTSGPNEQFFGPGTRLTVL.

The chain joins TRBV7-3 to TRBJ2-1; 9 bases align to TRBD2. The CDR3 length is 16 residues. The germline gives CDR1 SGHTA, CDR2 FQGTGA. V was pared by 5 bases and J by 10 bases, with 15 bases of the junction left unmatched. CDR3 sequence: CASSRGGTSRLGEQFF. DNA of the CDR3: TGTGCCAGCAGCCGAGGGGGGACTAGCAGGTTAGGGGAGCAGTTCTTC.

V usage is TRBV9 and J usage is TRBJ2-2; possible D gene TRBD1, 6 bases. Per germline, CDR1 SGDLS and CDR2 YYNGEE. Trimming stripped 7 bases from V and 7 bases from J, with 17 bases between. This CDR3 spans 14 amino acids. The CDR3 loop reads CASQQGPEGGELFF. Here the CDR3 DNA reads TGTGCCAGCCAACAGGGACCAGAAGGCGGGGAGCTGTTTTTT.

This clonotype was found a few times. The chain carries TRBV12-3 or TRBV12-4 and TRBJ2-1; D might be TRBD2 (5 bases). CDR3 length: 14 residues. Deletions cut 8 bases from V and 2 bases from J, with 13 bases between. The CDR3 DNA is TGTGCCAGCTCAGCGGTGAAAACCTACAATGAGCAGTTCTTC. Amino acids: CASSAVKTYNEQFF.

This clonotype appeared many times. V and J are TRBV29-1 and TRBJ1-1; TRBD1 might be the D (5 bases). CDR1 is SQVTM and CDR2 is ANQGSEA in the germline V gene. The CDR3 has 14 residues. V was clipped by 5 bases and J by 4 bases, with 17 bases between them. CDR3 nucleotide sequence: TGCAGCGTTATATCGTGGCAGGGTGGCACTGAAGCTTTCTTT. Translated: CSVISWQGGTEAFF. Together with reference TRBV29-1 and TRBJ1-1, the CDR3 gives the full variable domain: SAVISQKPSRDICQRGTSLTIQCQVDSQVTMMFWYRQQPGQSLTLIATANQGSEATYESGFVIDKFPISRPNLTFSTLTVSNMSPEDSSIYLCSVISWQGGTEAFFGQGTRLTVV.

This clonotype was counted only a few times. V and J are TRBV3-1 and TRBJ2-7, with 7 bases matching TRBD1. V was clipped by 4 bases and J by 6 bases; unmatched bases: 15. Germline CDR1 and CDR2: LGHDT and YNNKEL (reference sequence). The length of the CDR3 is 16 residues. The CDR3 nucleotides are TGTGCCAGCAGCCCCGAGGGACAGTCTCTTCTTAGCGAGCAGTACTTC. This encodes CASSPEGQSLLSEQYF.

This clonotype was counted a few times. The gene calls are TRBV4-3 and TRBJ2-4; 7 bases align to TRBD1. The trim removed 0 bases at V and 9 bases at J, leaving 2 bases unmatched. In germline, CDR1 is LGHNA, CDR2 YSLEER. This CDR3 is built from 13 residues. In DNA form, the CDR3 reads TGCGCCAGCAGCCAAGAAGGGGGCCTCATTCAGTACTTC. Protein: CASSQEGGLIQYF.

This clonotype was observed a few times. V and J are TRBV28 and TRBJ2-1; possibly TRBD1 or TRBD2 for D (5 bases each). With 5 bases removed from V and 6 bases from J, the gap between germline ends came to 23 bases. The CDR3 extends over 17 amino acids. Looked up from germline, CDR1 is MDHEN and CDR2 is SYDVKM. The CDR3 DNA is TGTGCCAGCAGTGCACGGGGCTACCCCAGTCGGTTCAATGAGCAGTTCTTC. It encodes CASSARGYPSRFNEQFF.

The chain is built from TRBV9 and TRBJ2-5; D possibly matches TRBD1 or TRBD2 (5 bases each). The ends were cut back, 3 bases at V and 3 bases at J, with 15 bases in the middle. This CDR3 is built from 15 residues. Germline CDR1 reads SGDLS; CDR2 reads YYNGEE. The CDR3 DNA sequence: TGTGCCAGCAGCGCCTCCGGGACGGGAAAAGAGACCCAGTACTTC. Its translation: CASSASGTGKETQYF.

This clonotype was seen at least ten times. The chain recombines TRBV20-1 with TRBJ2-5; the match to TRBD2 covers 7 bases. V dropped 3 bases and J dropped 0; count of bases not matched to a gene: 13. This CDR3 spans 17 amino acids. CDR1 and CDR2 (germline): DFQATT, SNEGSKA (reference sequence). The CDR3 is CSASRAGESPYQETQYF. The CDR3 DNA reads TGCAGTGCTAGTAGGGCGGGAGAATCCCCGTACCAAGAGACCCAGTACTTC.

The rearrangement uses TRBV18 and TRBJ2-6; no clear D gene. Trimming removed 6 bases from V and 4 bases from J, with 16 bases in between. This CDR3 has 16 residues. Looked up from germline, CDR1 is KGHSH and CDR2 is LQKENI. CDR3 region: CASSPALQEGANVLTF. The CDR3 region has the DNA TGTGCCAGCTCCCCAGCCCTCCAGGAAGGGGCCAACGTCCTGACTTTC. The full variable domain, its missing parts supplied by reference TRBV18 and TRBJ2-6, is NAGVMQNPRHLVRRRGQEARLRCSPMKGHSHVYWYRQLPEEGLKFMVYLQKENIIDESGMPKERFSAEFPKEGPSILRIQQVVRGDSAAYFCASSPALQEGANVLTFGAGSRLTVL.

There are a few counts of this clonotype. Here the CDR3 DNA reads TGCGCCAGCAGCTTGACTACTAGCGGTATCCACATTCAGTACTTC. Amino acid sequence: CASSLTTSGIHIQYF. The chain uses TRBV5-1 and TRBJ2-4; 8 bases line up with TRBD2. The CDR3 runs 15 residues. The germline V gene encodes CDR1 SGHRS and CDR2 YFSETQ. V was clipped by 1 base and J by 8 bases; unmatched bases: 8.

This clonotype was seen more than once but under ten times. This sequence joins TRBV7-2 and TRBJ2-2, with TRBD2 matching over 7 bases. V dropped 1 base and J dropped 4; count of bases not matched to a gene: 3. The CDR3 is 15 residues long. The V gene's germline CDR1 is SGHTA and CDR2 FQGNSA. The chain's CDR3 is CASSLGGGSTGELFF. CDR3 sequence (DNA): TGTGCCAGCAGCTTAGGCGGGGGTAGCACCGGGGAGCTGTTTTTT.

This clonotype was observed a handful of times. The chain links TRBV14 to TRBJ2-1; 7 bases are a match to TRBD1. J lost 2 bases, V lost 2 bases, and 3 bases had no gene match. This CDR3 has 15 residues. The germline gives CDR1 SGHDN, CDR2 FVKESK. CDR3 nucleotide sequence: TGTGCCAGCAGCCAATTCCAGGGGGCCTACAATGAGCAGTTCTTC. It translates to CASSQFQGAYNEQFF.

This clonotype appeared many times. The rearrangement links TRBV7-2 to TRBJ2-4; D may be TRBD1 or TRBD2 (5 bases each). CDR3 length: 14 residues. The germline V gene encodes CDR1 SGHTA and CDR2 FQGNSA. With 3 bases removed from V and 7 bases from J, the gap between germline ends came to 13 bases. The CDR3 loop reads CASSLGTSGNIQYF. As DNA, the CDR3 is TGTGCCAGCAGCTTGGGGACCTCAGGGAACATTCAGTACTTC. The full variable domain, its missing parts supplied by reference TRBV7-2 and TRBJ2-4, is GAGVSQSPSNKVTEKGKDVELRCDPISGHTALYWYRQSLGQGLEFLIYFQGNSAPDKSGLPSDRFSAERTGGSVSTLTIQRTQQEDSAVYLCASSLGTSGNIQYFGAGTRLSVL.

The chain joins TRBV9 to TRBJ2-3, with 12 bases lining up with TRBD2. Germline V gives CDR1 SGDLS, CDR2 YYNGEE. V shed 1 base and J 1 base; nucleotides not matched to a gene: 7. This CDR3 spans 18 amino acids. The CDR3 sequence is CASSVTPTSGGGTDTQYF. Written as DNA, the CDR3 is TGTGCCAGCAGCGTAACCCCGACTAGCGGGGGCGGCACAGATACGCAGTATTTT.

This clonotype came up a few times. The V and J genes are TRBV3-1 and TRBJ2-1; TRBD2 might be the D (6 bases). Trimming removed 2 bases at V and 7 bases at J, with 15 bases between. The CDR3 runs 15 residues. Germline assignment: CDR1 LGHDT and CDR2 YNNKEL (reference sequence). CDR3 sequence reads: CASSQLGSNLNEQFF. The CDR3 DNA reads TGTGCCAGCAGCCAACTCGGGAGCAATCTAAATGAGCAGTTCTTC.

The V call is TRBV12-3 or TRBV12-4, the J call TRBJ2-5, with no clear D. V was trimmed by 2 bases and J by 0 bases, leaving 10 bases between them. This CDR3 spans 15 amino acids. The CDR3 region has the DNA TGTGCCAGCAGTTTAAGTCTGCAGTACCAAGAGACCCAGTACTTC. Residues: CASSLSLQYQETQYF.